Following are 32 T cell receptor beta chains from one sample sequenced in a study of cytomegalovirus exposure and HLA in healthy donors. This PCR relied on a set of 60 Vbeta primers and 13 Jbeta primers. The assay was immunoSEQ multiplex PCR, and TCRdb's table has in-frame clones only and misses some. The sample lists more than 80,000 clones; 64% were seen once. Specimen: PBMCs. Every receptor here comes from a man between 60 and 75 years old in good health and CMV-seronegative.

The chain uses TRBV30 and TRBJ1-1; D possibly corresponds to TRBD1 (5 bases). The CDR3 totals 14 residues. Trimming cost V 3 bases and J 5 bases, with 16 bases left between them. The germline V gene encodes CDR1 GTSNPN and CDR2 SVGIG (reference sequence). Here the CDR3 reads CAWREKSGRTEAFF. CDR3 coding DNA: TGTGCCTGGAGGGAGAAATCAGGGAGGACTGAAGCTTTCTTT.

This clone was seen more than once but under ten times. The gene calls are TRBV19 and TRBJ1-6; 9 bases are a match to TRBD1. The germline V gene has CDR1 LNHDA and CDR2 SQIVND (reference sequence). The V segment lost 4 bases and the J segment 6 bases; nucleotides outside the gene matches: 4. The CDR3 runs 15 residues. CDR3 in DNA: TGTGCCAGTAGTACAATGGACAGGGGTAATTCACCCCTCCACTTT. It is translated as CASSTMDRGNSPLHF. Supplemented by reference TRBV19 and TRBJ1-6, the full variable domain reads DGGITQSPKYLFRKEGQNVTLSCEQNLNHDAMYWYRQDPGQGLRLIYYSQIVNDFQKGDIAEGYSVSREKKESFPLTVTSAQKNPTAFYLCASSTMDRGNSPLHFGNGTRLTVT.

This sequence joins TRBV28 and TRBJ2-5; perhaps TRBD2 as D (5 bases). CDR1 and CDR2 (germline): MDHEN, SYDVKM. The length of the CDR3 is 15 residues. V gave up 1 base and J gave up 1 base, with 10 bases separating them. The DNA of the CDR3 is TGTGCCAGCAGTTTATCGCTAGCTCTCCAAGAGACCCAGTACTTC. Translation: CASSLSLALQETQYF. Drawing the rest from reference TRBV28 and TRBJ2-5, the complete variable domain is DVKVTQSSRYLVKRTGEKVFLECVQDMDHENMFWYRQDPGLGLRLIYFSYDVKMKEKGDIPEGYSVSREKKERFSLILESASTNQTSMYLCASSLSLALQETQYFGPGTRLLVL.

This clone was counted ten times or more. The chain couples TRBV2 to TRBJ1-5, with TRBD1 identical over 8 bases. The CDR3 totals 15 residues. Germline trimming cut 7 bases from V and 5 bases from J; bases unmatched to any gene: 10. CDR1 and CDR2 from the germline V gene are SNHLY and FYNNEI. The CDR3 sequence: CASIGTGSLDQPQHF. The CDR3 DNA reads TGTGCCAGCATCGGGACAGGCTCCTTAGATCAGCCCCAGCATTTT.

The rearrangement joins TRBV2 to TRBJ2-3; tentative D call: TRBD2 (6 bases). CDR3 length: 15 residues. The ends were cut back, 6 bases at V and 2 bases at J, with 15 bases in the middle. Germline V gene lookup returns CDR1 SNHLY and CDR2 FYNNEI. Here the CDR3 reads CASRERVIPTDTQYF. Here the CDR3 DNA reads TGTGCCAGCAGGGAGCGGGTGATACCCACAGATACGCAGTATTTT.

The genes are TRBV5-1 and TRBJ1-3; unclear D gene. The V and J ends lost 3 bases and 3 bases respectively, with 13 bases between them. This CDR3 spans 15 amino acids. Looked up from germline, CDR1 is SGHRS and CDR2 is YFSETQ. The CDR3: CASSSTDGIGNTIYF. Written as DNA, the CDR3 is TGCGCCAGCAGCTCCACGGACGGGATTGGAAACACCATATATTTT.

This clone was seen more than once but under ten times. This rearrangement joins TRBV5-1 to TRBJ2-7, with 8 bases lining up with TRBD2. The germline V gene encodes CDR1 SGHRS and CDR2 YFSETQ. The CDR3 contains 17 residues. Trimming removed 4 bases from V and 0 bases from J; junction bases left unmatched: 12. CDR3 sequence: CASSRLFSGESSYEQYF. For the CDR3, the DNA is TGCGCCAGCAGCCGACTCTTTAGCGGGGAGAGCTCCTACGAGCAGTACTTC. Complete variable domain (other parts from reference TRBV5-1 and TRBJ2-7): KAGVTQTPRYLIKTRGQQVTLSCSPISGHRSVSWYQQTPGQGLQFLFEYFSETQRNKGNFPGRFSGRQFSNSRSEMNVSTLELGDSALYLCASSRLFSGESSYEQYFGPGTRLTVT.

This clone was counted only a few times. The genes are TRBV27 and TRBJ1-1; TRBD1 matches at 7 bases. The germline CDR1 and CDR2 sequences are MNHEY and SMNVEV (reference sequence). V shed 4 bases and J 9 bases; nucleotides not matched to a gene: 8. There are 13 residues in the CDR3. The CDR3: CASSWTPGQKAFF. The CDR3, as DNA: TGTGCCAGCAGTTGGACTCCGGGACAGAAAGCTTTCTTT.

The V gene is TRBV9, the J gene TRBJ1-1; D uncertain. In germline, CDR1 is SGDLS, CDR2 YYNGEE. Trimming shortened V by 0 bases and J by 1 base, and 10 bases separated the two germline ends. The CDR3 extends over 15 amino acids. The CDR3 is CASSVDLGRNTEAFF. The DNA for the CDR3 is TGTGCCAGCAGCGTAGATTTGGGGAGGAACACTGAAGCTTTCTTT.

The rearrangement uses TRBV28 and TRBJ1-1; TRBD1 might be the D (5 bases). This CDR3 is built from 16 residues. The germline V gene encodes CDR1 MDHEN and CDR2 SYDVKM. V lost 5 bases, J lost 0 bases, and 16 bases lay in between. The CDR3 DNA reads TGTGCCAGCAGTACGCCGGGGGAGCCTTTGAACACTGAAGCTTTCTTT. Protein sequence: CASSTPGEPLNTEAFF.

The sample holds a few counts of this clone. CDR3 in amino acids: CASSQELAGGYNEQFF. Here the CDR3 DNA reads TGTGCCAGCAGCCAAGAACTAGCGGGGGGGTACAATGAGCAGTTCTTC. This chain links TRBV4-2 with TRBJ2-1; 13 bases match TRBD2. Germline loops: CDR1 LGHNA, CDR2 YNFKEQ. There are 16 residues in the CDR3. V lost 0 bases, J lost 4 bases, and 0 bases stayed unmatched.

This clone was counted a single time. J is TRBJ1-5 and V is TRBV11-3; a weak D match, TRBD1 (5 bases). Trimming shortened V by 3 bases and J by 3 bases, and 15 bases separated the two germline ends. CDR3 length equals 16 residues. The germline V gene encodes CDR1 SGHNT and CDR2 YENEEA. CDR3 DNA: TGTGCCAGCAGCTTCTCAGACCAGGGCCCCAATCAGCCCCAGCATTTT. Translation gives CASSFSDQGPNQPQHF.

The V call is TRBV30, the J call TRBJ1-4; no reliable D call. V dropped 3 bases and J dropped 3 bases, with 8 bases sitting between them. The CDR3 has 13 amino acids. Per germline, CDR1 GTSNPN and CDR2 SVGIG (reference sequence). The CDR3 reads CAWRMEANEKLFF. CDR3 coding DNA: TGTGCCTGGAGAATGGAGGCTAATGAAAAACTGTTTTTT.

This chain joins TRBV9 and TRBJ2-1; D perhaps matches TRBD1 (5 bases). Trimming stripped 3 bases from V and 13 bases from J, with 20 bases between. Germline V lookup: CDR1 SGDLS, CDR2 YYNGEE. The CDR3 loop spans 14 amino acids. This chain's CDR3 is CASSAPPDTPDQFF. CDR3 nucleotides: TGTGCCAGCAGCGCCCCCCCGGACACCCCTGATCAGTTCTTC.

The V gene is TRBV11-2, the J gene TRBJ1-1; possibly TRBD1 for D (6 bases). The CDR3 spans 16 residues. The ends were cut back, 1 base at V and 1 base at J, with 13 bases in the middle. Germline CDR1 reads SGHAT; CDR2 reads FQNNGV. The CDR3 spells CASSLGQGRTNTEAFF. In nucleotides, the CDR3 is TGTGCCAGCAGCTTAGGGCAGGGGAGAACGAACACTGAAGCTTTCTTT. Supplemented by reference TRBV11-2 and TRBJ1-1, the full variable domain reads EAGVAQSPRYKIIEKRQSVAFWCNPISGHATLYWYQQILGQGPKLLIQFQNNGVVDDSQLPKDRFSAERLKGVDSTLKIQPAKLEDSAVYLCASSLGQGRTNTEAFFGQGTRLTVV.

This clone was seen more than once but under ten times. V gene TRBV9 combines with J gene TRBJ2-1; the match to TRBD2 covers 10 bases. CDR3 size: 16 residues. Germline V gene data show CDR1 as SGDLS and CDR2 as YYNGEE. V was clipped by 6 bases and J by 8 bases; unmatched bases: 14. The CDR3 region is CASKPSGGSPLDEQFF. CDR3 coding DNA: TGTGCCAGCAAACCTAGCGGGGGATCCCCTTTGGATGAGCAGTTCTTC.

The chain recombines TRBV6-1 with TRBJ1-5, with D possibly being TRBD1 (5 bases). V lost 6 bases to trimming and J lost 10 bases, with 16 bases between them. This CDR3 comprises 13 residues. Germline lookup yields CDR1 MNHNS and CDR2 SASEGT. In DNA, the CDR3 is TGTGCCAGCAGCGCCACAGGTCCGGGTCCCCAGCATTTT. Amino acid sequence: CASSATGPGPQHF.

This chain joins TRBV2 and TRBJ1-2; possibly TRBD1 for D (6 bases). Germline-derived CDR1 and CDR2 are SNHLY and FYNNEI. V gave up 4 bases and J gave up 5 bases, with 11 bases separating them. This CDR3 contains 13 residues. DNA of the CDR3: TGTGCCAGCAGTGTAGGACAGATGTATGGCTACACCTTC. Its translation: CASSVGQMYGYTF.

The chain employs TRBV10-3 and TRBJ2-3; unclear D gene. V was cut by 9 bases and J by 2 bases, with 12 bases left in between. The CDR3 is made up of 13 amino acids. From germline, CDR1 is ENHRY and CDR2 SYGVKD. The DNA for the CDR3 is TGTGCCATTCTAGAATCACCCACAGATACGCAGTATTTT. Protein sequence: CAILESPTDTQYF.

In this sample, this clone turned up a few times. This CDR3 is CASVGGTEAFF. The CDR3 coding sequence is TGTGCCAGCGTAGGGGGCACTGAAGCTTTCTTT. The genes are TRBV25-1 and TRBJ1-1, with D maybe TRBD1 (6 bases). This CDR3 is 11 amino acids long. With 8 bases removed from V and 4 bases from J, the gap between germline ends came to 8 bases. Looked up from germline, CDR1 is MGHDK and CDR2 is SYGVNS.

The chain joins TRBV7-9 to TRBJ2-7, with D maybe TRBD1 (6 bases). V lost 5 bases and J lost 11, with 19 bases in between. Per the germline V gene, CDR1 is SEHNR and CDR2 is FQNEAQ (reference sequence). This CDR3 contains 13 residues. CDR3 loop: CASSLPDSRVEYF. In DNA, the CDR3 is TGTGCCAGCAGCCTCCCGGACAGCCGCGTTGAGTACTTC.

The rearrangement links TRBV6-5 to TRBJ2-1; D may be TRBD2 (5 bases). CDR1 is MNHEY and CDR2 is SVGAGI in the germline V gene. Trimming took 0 bases from V and 12 from J, leaving 21 bases between them. The CDR3 loop spans 16 amino acids. Here the CDR3 DNA reads TGTGCCAGCAGTTACTCGCCGCCAAAAACTAGTATAAGGCAGTTCTTC. Protein sequence: CASSYSPPKTSIRQFF.

The chain couples TRBV29-1 to TRBJ2-3; a weak D match, TRBD1 (5 bases). The germline V and J ends were trimmed by 4 bases and 2 bases, with 10 bases remaining between them. The CDR3 covers 13 residues. Germline CDR1 and CDR2: SQVTM and ANQGSEA. CDR3: CSVGQLFTDTQYF. In DNA, the CDR3 is TGCAGCGTTGGACAGCTGTTCACAGATACGCAGTATTTT.

The chain uses TRBV7-3 and TRBJ2-7, with D possibly matching TRBD2 (6 bases). V was shortened by 0 bases and J by 4 bases, with 13 bases between the two germline ends. The CDR3 is 15 amino acids. The germline V gene has CDR1 SGHTA and CDR2 FQGTGA. CDR3 sequence: CASSLTGPGGYEQYF. As DNA, the CDR3 is TGTGCCAGCAGCTTAACGGGCCCCGGGGGATACGAGCAGTACTTC.

In its sample, this clone was seen a few times. The chain uses TRBV4-1 and TRBJ2-7; TRBD2 agrees at 10 bases. The CDR3 has 15 amino acids. Germline values: CDR1 MGHRA, CDR2 YSYEKL. V was clipped by 4 bases and J by 7 bases; unmatched bases: 10. In DNA form, the CDR3 reads TGCGCCAGCAGCCCGCAAGCGGGAGGGCCGGAAGAGCAGTACTTC. Translating gives CASSPQAGGPEEQYF.

This chain joins TRBV7-9 and TRBJ1-2; D is undetermined. This CDR3 spans 13 amino acids. Germline-derived CDR1 and CDR2 are SEHNR and FQNEAQ (reference sequence). The V gene lost 0 bases and the J gene lost 5 bases, with 7 bases spanning the gap. CDR3 amino acids: CASSLAGSYGYTF. The CDR3 DNA is TGTGCCAGCAGCTTAGCCGGGAGTTATGGCTACACCTTC.

The chain is built from TRBV28 and TRBJ2-3, with TRBD2 matching 10 bases. Germline CDR1 MDHEN, CDR2 SYDVKM. V trimming: 6 bases; J trimming: 4 bases; junction bases outside the gene matches: 7. The CDR3 runs 15 residues. CDR3 nucleotides: TGTGCCAGCAGCCAGCGGGGGGGCTCCCCAGATACGCAGTATTTT. Its translation: CASSQRGGSPDTQYF.

The chain couples TRBV6-5 to TRBJ1-2; a weak D match, TRBD1 (6 bases). V shed 5 bases and J shed 2 bases, with 9 bases lying between them. The CDR3 is 13 amino acids. Germline loops: CDR1 MNHEY, CDR2 SVGAGI. CDR3 sequence: CASSRQVNYGYTF. The CDR3 DNA sequence: TGTGCCAGCAGTCGACAGGTGAACTATGGCTACACCTTC.

V gene TRBV4-1 combines with J gene TRBJ2-7; 7 bases match TRBD1. The germline CDR1 and CDR2 sequences are MGHRA and YSYEKL. V lost 0 bases and J lost 2; bases outside the gene matches: 4. The CDR3 is made up of 15 amino acids. The CDR3: CASSQDPTGTYEQYF. CDR3 nucleotides: TGCGCCAGCAGCCAAGACCCGACAGGGACCTACGAGCAGTACTTC.

V gene TRBV4-2 combines with J gene TRBJ1-2, with 7 positions matching TRBD1. The CDR3 runs 15 residues. With 1 base clipped from V and 5 bases from J, the junction kept 7 bases outside the gene matches. Germline V gives CDR1 LGHNA, CDR2 YNFKEQ. As DNA, the CDR3 is TGTGCCAGCAGCCAAGTCGACAGGGTTCCTTATGGCTACACCTTC. It yields the protein CASSQVDRVPYGYTF.

The table lists this clone with a count of one. This chain joins TRBV11-2 and TRBJ1-4; D possibly corresponds to TRBD1 (5 bases). V shed 1 base and J shed 9 bases, with 12 bases lying between them. This CDR3 has 14 amino acids. Germline loops: CDR1 SGHAT, CDR2 FQNNGV. CDR3 coding DNA: TGTGCCAGCAGCTTAGGGGGCCTTGCTAAAAAACTGTTTTTT. Translation: CASSLGGLAKKLFF. The entire variable domain, with the rest obtained from reference TRBV11-2 and TRBJ1-4, is as follows: EAGVAQSPRYKIIEKRQSVAFWCNPISGHATLYWYQQILGQGPKLLIQFQNNGVVDDSQLPKDRFSAERLKGVDSTLKIQPAKLEDSAVYLCASSLGGLAKKLFFGSGTQLSVL.

This sequence joins TRBV4-1 and TRBJ2-1, with 7 bases lining up with TRBD2. This CDR3 comprises 17 residues. The germline V gene has CDR1 MGHRA and CDR2 YSYEKL. V trimming: 3 bases; J trimming: 0 bases; junction bases outside the gene matches: 8. CDR3 amino acids: CASSQGLAVSSYNEQFF. CDR3 coding DNA: TGCGCCAGCAGCCAGGGGCTAGCGGTGAGCTCCTACAATGAGCAGTTCTTC.